This TCR beta chain was captured in a study of blood T cell repertoires in COVID-19. The germline V gene has CDR1 SQVTM and CDR2 ANQGSEA. The germline V and J ends were trimmed by 5 bases and 1 base, with 8 bases remaining between them. The CDR3 is 12 amino acids. Measured with immunoSEQ multiplex PCR; TCRdb has only the in-frame clones, and not every one. The repertoire holds some 87,000 clones, around three quarters seen once, with 7.5% to 9.5% in the top ten. Sequencing was done on a sample of peripheral blood. The gene calls are TRBV29-1 and TRBJ1-1, with D perhaps matching TRBD1 (5 bases). The sequence was obtained from a man in his forties or fifties who had recovered from COVID-19. The CDR3 DNA is TGCAGCGTTAACCAGGGGAACACTGAAGCTTTCTTT. Protein: CSVNQGNTEAFF.